A selection of T cell receptor beta chains follows, all from one sample in a study of T-cell memory formation after mild COVID-19. Using its own MiXCR run on the 5' RACE reads, TCRdb lists one record per CDR3 protein. The table has about 320,000 distinct CDR3 sequences, around an eighth seen once; the top ten hold under 25%. Sequences were obtained from PBMCs or a T cell subset sorted from them (not recorded which). Source of these receptors: a man aged 18 to 29 who had mild COVID-19 (a few samples of this study predate the infection). Cell type and time point are not known. Each CDR3 is given without its conserved first and last residue.

v_call	j_call	cdr3_aa
TRBV7-9	TRBJ2-5	ASSLIFGAQETQY
TRBV5-1	TRBJ1-5	ASSTSGTTGQPQH
TRBV5-4	TRBJ2-5	ASSSPPGQISETQY
TRBV12-3/TRBV12-4	TRBJ2-2	ASSTGNTGELF
TRBV5-1	TRBJ1-4	ASGLGGSTNEKLF
TRBV4-3	TRBJ1-6	ASSQGTGTEPFPLH
TRBV12-3/TRBV12-4	TRBJ1-2	ASSLGQGMAYGYT
TRBV2	TRBJ2-3	ASCGGTTGIRTQY
TRBV12-3/TRBV12-4	TRBJ2-1	ASSTGTVGHEQF
TRBV7-2	TRBJ2-3	ASSGGPSGGALDTQY
TRBV7-6	TRBJ1-6	ASSKGRGGYNSPLH
TRBV4-1	TRBJ1-1	ASSQESRENTEAF
TRBV6-5	TRBJ2-3	ASSYSISSGRVDTQY
TRBV7-2	TRBJ2-3	ASSLDVGTDTQY
TRBV12-3/TRBV12-4	TRBJ1-2	ASPPRVSHGYT
TRBV7-3	TRBJ2-1	ASSLRTSGQF
TRBV6-5	TRBJ2-7	ASSPQSGEYEQY
TRBV7-6	TRBJ1-1	ASSFHRGNTEAF
TRBV4-1	TRBJ2-1	ASSLLRLNEQF
TRBV5-5	TRBJ1-2	ASSSSRGSGYT
TRBV10-3	TRBJ2-5	AATSTAGEETQY
TRBV7-2	TRBJ2-5	ASSLGQTFQETQY
TRBV9	TRBJ1-3	ASTPGGMSFGNTTY
TRBV7-9	TRBJ2-1	ASTLFVGEQF
TRBV6-6	TRBJ1-6	ASSYLGSRGSPLH
TRBV7-9	TRBJ1-3	ASSPPNSGNTIY
TRBV9	TRBJ2-2	ASSVGGQWNTGELF
TRBV7-8	TRBJ2-1	ASSRGRGNYNEQF
TRBV5-1	TRBJ2-7	ASSLTGPYYEQY
TRBV6-5	TRBJ2-3	ASSYSSVTDTQY
TRBV5-1	TRBJ2-1	ASTTTRGAIPLGNEQF
TRBV7-9	TRBJ1-3	ASSPRQISSSGNTIY
TRBV5-1	TRBJ1-2	ASSAPGQGFNYGYT
TRBV6-5	TRBJ1-1	ASSATQGDTEAF
TRBV9	TRBJ2-2	ASSVEWAPNTGELF
TRBV10-3	TRBJ2-4	AISTGTGDVIQY
TRBV21-1	TRBJ1-3	ASSKFSGRFSGNTIY
TRBV7-2	TRBJ2-3	ASSFDRARDTQY
TRBV12-3/TRBV12-4	TRBJ1-5	ASTRREGGYQPQH
TRBV4-2	TRBJ2-4	ASSQAGQGNIQY
TRBV6-6	TRBJ2-7	ASSPDREQY
TRBV7-6	TRBJ2-7	ASSLVAGEERAAYEQY
TRBV5-4	TRBJ2-1	ASSWAGGKWDEQF
TRBV13	TRBJ2-7	ASSPTGFATYEQY
TRBV5-1	TRBJ2-3	ASSQQGLSTDTQY
TRBV28	TRBJ2-6	ASRETHGGANVLT
TRBV20-1	TRBJ2-1	SARDTGNEQF
TRBV5-1	TRBJ2-3	ASSLAGESTDTQY
TRBV9	TRBJ2-1	ASSVGVRGGGNEQF
TRBV7-2	TRBJ2-2	ASTPLGRFTGELF
TRBV9	TRBJ2-1	ASSPARVRGKDNEQF
TRBV10-3	TRBJ2-3	AISERGGDTDTQY
TRBV5-6	TRBJ2-4	ASSDTSGGAVNIQY
TRBV7-9	TRBJ2-7	ASTTGFRPYEQY
TRBV4-3	TRBJ2-7	ASSQDSGGLYEQY
TRBV20-1	TRBJ1-2	SATSDDGYT
TRBV3-1	TRBJ1-5	ASSLWGRGQPQH